This T cell receptor (beta chain) was retrieved from a study of T cells in Graves' hyperthyroidism and ophthalmopathy. V lost 10 bases to trimming and J lost 2 bases, with 14 bases between them. The CDR3 is 14 residues long. Germline-derived CDR1 and CDR2 are SGHVS and FQNEAQ. Using RNA transcripts as the source, TCR beta CDR3 regions were amplified. First-round RT-PCR of the TCR CDR3 relied on the HTBI primer set. TCRdb re-derived calls from the multiplex PCR reads in MiXCR, one entry per CDR3 protein. Of 750,000 to 900,000 distinct CDR3 sequences in the sample, about 38% are singletons; the top ten hold approximately 8.7%. On the basis of clinical symptoms, serum thyroxine and TRAb, thyroid ultrasound and orbital computed tomography, diagnoses were made.

The material sequenced was blood. This receptor was obtained from a man aged 18 to 30 with Graves' hyperthyroidism. J is TRBJ2-2 and V is TRBV7-8; D is possibly TRBD1 (6 bases). The chain's CDR3 is CATLDRPNTGELFF. CDR3 nucleotide sequence: TGTGCCACCCTCGACAGGCCCAACACCGGGGAGCTGTTTTTT.